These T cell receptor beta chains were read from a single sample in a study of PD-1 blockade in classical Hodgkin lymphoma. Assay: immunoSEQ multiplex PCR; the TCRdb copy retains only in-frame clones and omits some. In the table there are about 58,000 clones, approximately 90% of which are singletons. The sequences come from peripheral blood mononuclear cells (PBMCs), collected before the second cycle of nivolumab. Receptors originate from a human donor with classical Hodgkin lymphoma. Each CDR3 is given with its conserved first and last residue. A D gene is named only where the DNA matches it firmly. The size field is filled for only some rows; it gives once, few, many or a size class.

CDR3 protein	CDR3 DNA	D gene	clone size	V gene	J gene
CASSPLTGKEFYEQYF	TGTGCCAGCAGTCCGCTGACAGGGAAAGAATTCTACGAGCAGTACTTC	TRBD1	NA	TRBV27	TRBJ2-7
CAISPSGPDEQYF	TGTGCCATCAGTCCCTCGGGGCCCGACGAGCAGTACTTC	NA	NA	TRBV10-3	TRBJ2-7
CASSGGPTSVYTDTQYF	TGTGCCAGCAGTGGAGGCCCAACTAGCGTATACACAGATACGCAGTATTTT	TRBD2	NA	TRBV6-1	TRBJ2-3
CASSSRTGVLSQYF	TGTGCCAGTAGTTCCCGGACAGGGGTACTATCTCAGTACTTC	TRBD1	NA	TRBV19	TRBJ2-4
CASSLRTGAKDSYEQYF	TGCGCCAGCAGCTTACGGACAGGGGCGAAGGATTCCTACGAGCAGTACTTC	TRBD1	NA	TRBV5-1	TRBJ2-7
CASSEEGQGAGEAFF	TGTGCCAGCAGTGAAGAGGGACAGGGGGCGGGTGAAGCTTTCTTT	TRBD1	NA	TRBV6-1	TRBJ1-1
CASSPEAGLYEQYF	TGTGCCAGCTCACCGGAGGCAGGCCTATACGAGCAGTACTTC	NA	NA	TRBV18	TRBJ2-7
CASSLWRDSGREWVTEAFF	TGTGCCAGCAGCTTATGGCGGGACAGCGGGAGGGAATGGGTCACTGAAGCTTTCTTT	TRBD1	NA	TRBV7-8	TRBJ1-1
CASSDSGGSSYNEQFF	TGTGCCAGCAGTGACTCGGGCGGGAGCTCCTACAATGAGCAGTTCTTC	TRBD2	few	TRBV6-4	TRBJ2-1
CASSVWTGDEQYF	TGTGCCAGCAGCGTATGGACAGGGGACGAGCAGTACTTC	TRBD1	NA	TRBV9	TRBJ2-7
CASSLRDSQETQYF	TGTGCCAGCAGCCTGCGGGACAGCCAAGAGACCCAGTACTTC	NA	NA	TRBV5-4	TRBJ2-5
CASSKTSGGGELFF	TGTGCCAGCAGCAAAACTAGCGGCGGCGGGGAGCTGTTTTTT	TRBD2	NA	TRBV7-9	TRBJ2-2
CATSRDRALTDTQYF	TGTGCCACCAGCAGAGATAGGGCTCTCACAGATACGCAGTATTTT	NA	NA	TRBV15	TRBJ2-3
CSVDLGTGSHEQYF	TGCAGCGTTGACCTGGGGACAGGGTCCCACGAGCAGTACTTC	TRBD1	NA	TRBV29-1	TRBJ2-7
CAWPGNEQFF	TGTGCCTGGCCGGGGAATGAGCAGTTCTTC	NA	NA	TRBV30	TRBJ2-1
CASRRDRGGGEQYF	TGTGCCAGCAGAAGAGACAGGGGGGGTGGCGAGCAGTACTTC	TRBD1	NA	TRBV14	TRBJ2-7
CSARDGSESGYTF	TGCAGCGCGAGGGACGGATCTGAGTCCGGCTACACCTTC	NA	once	TRBV29-1	TRBJ1-2
CASSLTGPNTGELFF	TGTGCCAGCAGCTTAACGGGGCCCAACACCGGGGAGCTGTTTTTT	NA	NA	TRBV7-3	TRBJ2-2
CASSPDREENIQYF	TGTGCCAGCAGCCCCGACAGGGAGGAAAACATTCAGTACTTC	NA	NA	TRBV6-5	TRBJ2-4
CASSEGRQGVTPQHF	TGTGCCAGCAGTGAAGGTCGACAGGGGGTAACGCCCCAGCATTTT	TRBD1	NA	TRBV6-1	TRBJ1-5
CACSNNTGELFF	TGTGCCTGCAGTAACAACACCGGGGAGCTGTTTTTT	NA	NA	TRBV30	TRBJ2-2
CASPRGTGGRDEKLFF	TGCGCCAGCCCCAGGGGGACGGGGGGCAGGGATGAAAAACTGTTTTTT	TRBD1	NA	TRBV23-1	TRBJ1-4
CASSSTPGRGDQPQHF	TGTGCCAGCAGTTCAACCCCAGGCAGGGGTGATCAGCCCCAGCATTTT	NA	few	TRBV28	TRBJ1-5
CASSSVRDSNQPQHF	TGTGCCAGCAGCTCAGTCCGGGACAGCAATCAGCCCCAGCATTTT	NA	NA	TRBV7-9	TRBJ1-5
CASSQERGSSYNEQFF	TGTGCCAGCTCACAGGAAAGGGGGAGCTCCTACAATGAGCAGTTCTTC	NA	NA	TRBV18	TRBJ2-1
CASRRRQSTDTQYF	TGTGCCAGCAGACGCCGACAGAGCACAGATACGCAGTATTTT	NA	NA	TRBV7-3	TRBJ2-3
CASSLGTGFNEKLFF	TGCGCCAGCAGCCTAGGGACAGGGTTTAATGAAAAACTGTTTTTT	TRBD1	few	TRBV4-3	TRBJ1-4
CASSATNNEQFF	TGTGCCAGCAGCGCGACCAACAATGAGCAGTTCTTC	NA	once	TRBV9	TRBJ2-1
CASRIEGLAGGLEQFF	TGTGCCAGCAGGATCGAGGGACTAGCGGGAGGTCTTGAGCAGTTCTTC	TRBD2	NA	TRBV7-9	TRBJ2-1
CASRGQGGPLEQYF	TGTGCCAGCAGGGGACAGGGGGGACCGCTGGAGCAGTACTTC	TRBD1	NA	TRBV27	TRBJ2-7
CASSLTVSGANVLTF	TGCGCCAGCAGCTTGACGGTCTCTGGGGCCAACGTTCTGACTTTC	NA	NA	TRBV5-1	TRBJ2-6
CASSELHSGNTIYF	TGTGCCAGCAGTGAACTCCACTCTGGAAACACCATATATTTT	NA	NA	TRBV2	TRBJ1-3
CASSVAGTGNGYTF	TGTGCCAGCAGCGTAGCCGGGACAGGTAATGGCTACACCTTC	TRBD1	once	TRBV9	TRBJ1-2
CASRQQGKQYF	TGTGCCAGCAGACAACAGGGAAAGCAGTACTTC	NA	NA	TRBV6-6	TRBJ2-7
CASSVTSGAPYEQYF	TGTGCCAGCAGCGTGACTAGCGGGGCACCCTACGAGCAGTACTTC	TRBD2	NA	TRBV9	TRBJ2-7
CASSHTSGTGHEKLFF	TGTGCCAGCAGCCATACCTCCGGGACAGGGCATGAAAAACTGTTTTTT	TRBD1	once	TRBV5-6	TRBJ1-4
CASSPPWRFQGNEQFF	TGTGCCAGCAGTCCACCCTGGAGGTTTCAGGGCAATGAGCAGTTCTTC	NA	NA	TRBV2	TRBJ2-1
CASSYSGENTEAFF	TGTGCCAGCAGTTACTCGGGAGAGAACACTGAAGCTTTCTTT	NA	NA	TRBV6-5	TRBJ1-1
CASSQDPGGYTEAFF	TGTGCCAGCAGCCAAGACCCAGGGGGCTACACTGAAGCTTTCTTT	TRBD1	NA	TRBV14	TRBJ1-1
CAVGALSSTDTQYF	TGTGCCGTGGGGGCTCTCTCTAGCACAGATACGCAGTATTTT	NA	NA	TRBV6-1	TRBJ2-3
CASSLTGGQGPMDEQFF	TGTGCCAGCAGCTTAACAGGCGGGCAGGGGCCGATGGATGAGCAGTTCTTC	NA	NA	TRBV7-3	TRBJ2-1